These 25 T cell receptor beta chains originate from one sample sequenced in a study of T cells in Graves' hyperthyroidism and ophthalmopathy. Researchers took RNA transcripts and amplified the TCR beta CDR3 regions from them. TCR CDR3 regions were first amplified by RT-PCR with HTBI primers. One entry per CDR3 protein, called by TCRdb with MiXCR from the multiplex PCR reads. The table includes 750,000 to 900,000 distinct CDR3 sequences, about two fifths detected once. The sequenced material came from blood. The receptor set was obtained from a man in his late teens or twenties with Graves' hyperthyroidism.

This chain connects TRBV7-3 to TRBJ1-6, with a tentative D call TRBD1 (6 bases). V was clipped by 0 bases and J by 10 bases, with 13 bases between them. Germline V CDR1 and CDR2: SGHTA, FQGTGA. This CDR3 has 15 residues. The CDR3 loop is CASSLTSQGSSPLHF. The CDR3 DNA reads as TGTGCCAGCAGCTTAACGTCACAGGGTAGCTCACCCCTCCACTTT.

As to this clonotype: The junction differs from germline at one of its ends, possibly a read error. V is TRBV24-1 and J is TRBJ1-1; D uncertain. The CDR3 spans 13 residues. Looked up from germline, CDR1 is KGHDR and CDR2 is SFDVKD. CDR3 coding DNA: TGTGCCAGCAGTTTATCGGTGGCAGCCGAAGCTTTCTTT. This encodes CASSLSVAAEAFF.

This clonotype was observed a handful of times. The rearrangement joins TRBV28 to TRBJ1-1; tentatively, D is TRBD1 (5 bases). Trimming removed 8 bases at V and 7 bases at J, with 11 bases between. There are 11 residues in the CDR3. Germline values: CDR1 MDHEN, CDR2 SYDVKM. The CDR3 nucleotides are TGTGCCAGCCGAAGGACAATTGAAGCTTTCTTT. It codes for CASRRTIEAFF.

The chain is built from TRBV27 and TRBJ2-7; 8 nucleotides agree with TRBD2. The CDR3 has 14 residues. CDR1 and CDR2 (germline): MNHEY, SMNVEV (reference sequence). The trim removed 7 bases at V and 4 bases at J, leaving 9 bases unmatched. The CDR3 sequence: CASIPGLVKYEQYF. CDR3 bases: TGTGCCAGCATCCCGGGACTAGTGAAATACGAGCAGTACTTC.

The V call is TRBV2, the J call TRBJ2-5, with D unresolved. The DNA end is more similar to TRBJ2-1, so the J call may be wrong. Germline V gene lookup returns CDR1 SNHLY and CDR2 FYNNEI. CDR3 length: 15 residues. The CDR3 region is CASSEGGFSYNEQFF. DNA for the CDR3: TGTGCCAGCAGTGAAGGGGGTTTCTCCTACAATGAGCAGTTCTTC.

This chain links TRBV20-1 with TRBJ2-7; the D is unclear. The length of the CDR3 is 12 residues. Germline-derived CDR1 and CDR2 are DFQATT and SNEGSKA (reference sequence). With 0 bases removed from V and 1 base from J, the gap between germline ends came to 4 bases. CDR3 DNA: TGCAGTGCTAGAGAGGAGTCCTACGAGCAGTACTTC. Amino acid sequence: CSAREESYEQYF.

The chain has TRBV4-1 and TRBJ2-7; D is unclear. Per germline, CDR1 MGHRA and CDR2 YSYEKL. The CDR3 covers 15 residues. Trimming took off 1 base at V and 1 base at J, with 11 bases between the two ends. CDR3 in amino acids: CASSQVSSESYEQYF. The CDR3 nucleotides are TGCGCCAGCAGCCAAGTTTCCTCGGAGTCCTACGAGCAGTACTTC.

V usage is TRBV6-6 and J usage is TRBJ1-2; 8 bases are a match to TRBD1. CDR1 MNHNY and CDR2 SVGAGI come from the germline V gene (reference sequence). Unmatched junction bases numbered 12, after V lost 5 bases and J lost 4 bases. The length of the CDR3 is 16 residues. The CDR3 nucleotides read TGTGCCAGCAGTGATATCGGACAGGGCGGCGGCTATGGCTACACCTTC. Protein: CASSDIGQGGGYGYTF.

The chain couples TRBV7-9 to TRBJ1-6; D not certain. This CDR3 comprises 15 residues. Germline V gives CDR1 SEHNR, CDR2 FQNEAQ (reference sequence). V lost 1 base, J lost 7 bases, and 11 bases lay in between. The CDR3 coding sequence is TGTGCCAGCAGCTTAGGTGGACGGACGAATTCACCCCTCCACTTT. This translates into CASSLGGRTNSPLHF.

This clonotype showed up just a few times. The V and J genes are TRBV29-1 and TRBJ2-3; D is ambiguous. Trimming took off 4 bases at V and 5 bases at J, with 4 bases between the two ends. The CDR3 is 10 amino acids. Germline CDR1 is SQVTM and CDR2 is ANQGSEA. The CDR3 sequence: CSVGQDTQYF. The DNA of the CDR3 is TGCAGCGTTGGTCAAGATACGCAGTATTTT.

This clonotype was seen a few times. The chain joins TRBV5-4 to TRBJ2-7, with no clear D. Germline loops: CDR1 SGHNT, CDR2 YYREEE (reference sequence). CDR3 length: 15 residues. The V gene lost 2 bases and the J gene lost 1 base, with 13 bases spanning the gap. The CDR3, as DNA: TGTGCCAGCAGCTTCATACAGTTTGGGTCCTACGAGCAGTACTTC. Protein sequence: CASSFIQFGSYEQYF.

This clonotype was detected a few times. The rearrangement joins TRBV12-3 or TRBV12-4 to TRBJ1-1; D gene ambiguous. The CDR3 spans 13 residues. Trimming stripped 7 bases from V and 3 bases from J, with 12 bases between. CDR3 DNA sequence: TGTGCCAGCACCCCGCGTTGGGACACTGAAGCTTTCTTT. Amino acid sequence: CASTPRWDTEAFF.

This clonotype was seen more than once but under ten times. This chain links TRBV12-3 or TRBV12-4 with TRBJ2-7, with a possible D match to TRBD1 (6 bases). Trimming removed 3 bases at V and 6 bases at J, with 9 bases between. The CDR3 is 12 residues long. The CDR3 nucleotides are TGTGCCAGCAGTTTCAGGGGTCTCGAGCAGTACTTC. Translated: CASSFRGLEQYF.

This chain joins TRBV19 and TRBJ1-4; a possible D gene is TRBD1 (5 bases). Germline-derived CDR1 and CDR2 are LNHDA and SQIVND (reference sequence). V was shortened by 4 bases and J by 4 bases, with 13 bases between the two germline ends. The CDR3 is 15 residues long. The CDR3: CASSSGVGGNEKLFF. The CDR3 DNA reads TGTGCCAGTAGTAGCGGGGTCGGGGGTAATGAAAAACTGTTTTTT.

This clonotype was seen ten or more times. This rearrangement joins TRBV10-3 to TRBJ2-7; D could derive from TRBD1 or TRBD2 (5 bases each). V shed 6 bases and J shed 2 bases, with 26 bases lying between them. This CDR3 comprises 18 residues. The germline CDR1 and CDR2 sequences are ENHRY and SYGVKD. The CDR3, as DNA: TGTGCCATCAGCACCGGTAGGGGAAGAGGGAGTGGGACCTACGAGCAGTACTTC. This encodes CAISTGRGRGSGTYEQYF.

The chain has TRBV7-6 and TRBJ1-1; TRBD1 is a possible D gene (5 bases). Germline CDR1 is SGHVS and CDR2 is FNYEAQ. V lost 7 bases, J lost 3 bases, and 21 bases lay in between. The CDR3 has 16 amino acids. DNA of the CDR3: TGTGCCAGCACCCTAAAGAATCAGGGACGCCACACTGAAGCTTTCTTT. Translation: CASTLKNQGRHTEAFF.

The rearrangement links TRBV3-1 to TRBJ1-2; 7 bases agree with TRBD1. This CDR3 contains 15 residues. V shed 0 bases, J shed 4 bases, and the junction held 5 bases outside the gene matches. Germline CDR1 is LGHDT and CDR2 is YNNKEL (reference sequence). The CDR3 DNA sequence: TGTGCCAGCAGCCAAGAGTCCAGGGGGGTCTATGGCTACACCTTC. This translates into CASSQESRGVYGYTF. The full variable domain, in which reference TRBV3-1 and TRBJ1-2 provide the parts outside the CDR3, is DTAVSQTPKYLVTQMGNDKSIKCEQNLGHDTMYWYKQDSKKFLKIMFSYNNKELIINETVPNRFSPKSPDKAHLNLHINSLELGDSAVYFCASSQESRGVYGYTFGSGTRLTVV.

This chain joins TRBV7-9 and TRBJ2-7; 11 bases are shared with TRBD2. This CDR3 comprises 15 residues. After removal of 3 bases from V and 5 bases from J, the junction contained 6 bases not matched to a gene. Germline values: CDR1 SEHNR, CDR2 FQNEAQ (reference sequence). The CDR3 region has the DNA TGTGCCAGCAGCTTCTCCACTAGCGGGGGCAACGAGCAGTACTTC. It encodes CASSFSTSGGNEQYF.

The chain carries TRBV20-1 and TRBJ1-5; D gene uncertain. This CDR3 contains 15 residues. CDR1 is DFQATT, CDR2 SNEGSKA, per germline (reference sequence). Deletions cut 5 bases from V and 0 bases from J, with 14 bases between. CDR3 amino acids: CSAQTSFLSNQPQHF. CDR3 sequence (DNA): TGCAGTGCTCAGACGAGCTTCCTTAGCAATCAGCCCCAGCATTTT.

This clonotype was seen ten or more times. The V call is TRBV10-3, the J call TRBJ2-7; D may be TRBD1 or TRBD2 (5 bases each). Per the germline V gene, CDR1 is ENHRY and CDR2 is SYGVKD. V was shortened by 0 bases and J by 2 bases, with 11 bases between the two germline ends. There are 15 residues in the CDR3. Written as DNA, the CDR3 is TGTGCCATCAGTGAGTCCGAGAGGGGAACCTACGAGCAGTACTTC. Translation gives CAISESERGTYEQYF.

The V gene is TRBV11-2, the J gene TRBJ2-7; D gene unclear. Germline V gene lookup returns CDR1 SGHAT and CDR2 FQNNGV. This CDR3 has 14 amino acids. V shed 5 bases and J shed 3 bases, with 14 bases lying between them. Written as DNA, the CDR3 is TGTGCCAGCAGCCGATTTGAAGCTTTCTACGAGCAGTACTTC. Protein sequence: CASSRFEAFYEQYF. The complete variable domain, with remaining parts taken from reference TRBV11-2 and TRBJ2-7, reads EAGVAQSPRYKIIEKRQSVAFWCNPISGHATLYWYQQILGQGPKLLIQFQNNGVVDDSQLPKDRFSAERLKGVDSTLKIQPAKLEDSAVYLCASSRFEAFYEQYFGPGTRLTVT.

The CDR3 sequence: CASSFGLAGGIQETQYF. The CDR3 DNA reads as TGTGCCAGCAGTTTCGGGTTAGCGGGAGGTATCCAAGAGACCCAGTACTTC. The chain carries TRBV12-3 or TRBV12-4 and TRBJ2-5, with 10 bases that match TRBD2. The CDR3 runs 17 residues. With V trimmed by 3 bases and J by 1 base, 8 bases remained unmatched.

This clonotype was recorded a few times. The genes are TRBV9 and TRBJ1-1, with D perhaps TRBD1 (5 bases). Deletions cut 4 bases from V and 6 bases from J, with 19 bases between. The CDR3 loop spans 15 amino acids. In germline, CDR1 is SGDLS, CDR2 YYNGEE. The CDR3 loop is CASSSAGTPYAEAFF. CDR3 in DNA: TGTGCCAGCAGCTCCGCCGGGACCCCCTACGCTGAAGCTTTCTTT.

This clonotype was detected a few times. The chain links TRBV19 to TRBJ2-7, with 7 bases identical to TRBD1. The junction had 13 bases not matched to a gene; V was cut back by 3 bases and J by 2 bases. Looked up from germline, CDR1 is LNHDA and CDR2 is SQIVND (reference sequence). CDR3 length equals 17 residues. CDR3 in DNA: TGTGCCAGTAGTATCGGGACAGCCACCTTTTTAACCTACGAGCAGTACTTC. Its protein is CASSIGTATFLTYEQYF.

The chain is built from TRBV9 and TRBJ2-5; 15 bases line up with TRBD2. The ends lost 3 bases at V and 5 bases at J; junction bases unmatched: 11. Germline V gives CDR1 SGDLS, CDR2 YYNGEE. CDR3 length equals 18 residues. CDR3 loop: CASSAAPGLAGGHETQYF. The CDR3 DNA reads TGTGCCAGCAGCGCCGCCCCTGGACTAGCGGGGGGGCACGAGACCCAGTACTTC.